The 25 T cell receptor beta chains below all came from one sample that was sequenced in a study of beta chain features in type 1 diabetes (dated by TCRdb to the late 2010s). These TCRs' antigens remain unknown. The receptor library was made with the immunoSEQ multiplex PCR assay. The entire amount of isolated RNA was reverse transcribed using the High Capacity cDNA Reverse Transcription Kit, so the sequenced TCRB transcripts were expressed ones. Here the immuneACCESS table is served through TCRdb, limited to in-frame sequences with V and J called. Missing clones are a known gap in these copies; in checked studies unresolved V genes cover under half, and the rest lacks a known reason. A total of 250,000 to 350,000 clones appear in this sample, over 11% of them only once. The ten largest clones add up to 0.017% of the sample. Study-level results and caveats: In all four CD4+ subsets, TCRB CDR3 length was moderately but significantly shorter in type 1 diabetes patients.

The source material was naive CD4+ T cells from blood. The cell subset or site label corresponds to: true naive CD4+ T cells. These receptors were obtained from a man aged 25 to 40 with type 1 diabetes.

The J gene is TRBJ1-2, the V gene TRBV10-3, with 7 bases lining up with TRBD1. The CDR3 is 12 residues long. The V gene's germline CDR1 is ENHRY and CDR2 SYGVKD. V shed 7 bases, J shed 8 bases, and the junction held 7 bases outside the gene matches. The CDR3 sequence is CAITQTGTGYTF. DNA for the CDR3: TGTGCCATCACTCAGACAGGGACCGGCTACACCTTC.

V and J are TRBV5-5 and TRBJ2-5; no clear D gene. The CDR3 length is 12 residues. V lost 3 bases to trimming and J lost 4 bases, with 7 bases between them. Germline V gene data show CDR1 as SGHKS and CDR2 as YYEKEE (reference sequence). The CDR3 sequence is CASSSRRETQYF. In nucleotides, the CDR3 is TGTGCCAGCAGCTCCAGGCGAGAGACCCAGTACTTC.

Only a few counts were recorded for this clone. The rearrangement uses TRBV30 and TRBJ1-5, with TRBD1 matching over 7 bases. The CDR3 totals 15 residues. The trim removed 2 bases at V and 4 bases at J, leaving 8 bases unmatched. Per the germline V gene, CDR1 is GTSNPN and CDR2 is SVGIG (reference sequence). The CDR3 nucleotides read TGTGCCTGGAGTCTGCGGAGGGGGCCTAATCAGCCCCAGCATTTT. Amino acids: CAWSLRRGPNQPQHF. The whole variable domain, remainder taken from reference TRBV30 and TRBJ1-5, is SQTIHQWPATLVQPVGSPLSLECTVEGTSNPNLYWYRQAAGRGLQLLFYSVGIGQISSEVPQNLSASRPQDRQFILSSKKLLLSDSGFYLCAWSLRRGPNQPQHFGDGTRLSIL.

This clone has just a few counts. The chain is built from TRBV9 and TRBJ2-5, with TRBD1 matching 9 bases. V shed 3 bases and J 4 bases; nucleotides not matched to a gene: 4. The CDR3 covers 14 residues. CDR1 SGDLS and CDR2 YYNGEE come from the germline V gene. This CDR3 is CASSAGQGGETQYF. CDR3 nucleotides: TGTGCCAGCAGCGCGGGACAGGGTGGAGAGACCCAGTACTTC.

V gene TRBV7-8 combines with J gene TRBJ1-1; D is unresolved. The CDR3 is made up of 13 amino acids. The V end lost 5 bases, the J end lost 4 bases, and 11 bases lay between the germline ends. Germline-derived CDR1 and CDR2 are SGHVS and FQNEAQ. CDR3 coding DNA: TGTGCCAGCAGCGCCGGTCCACGCACTGAAGCTTTCTTT. This codes for CASSAGPRTEAFF.

The chain couples TRBV4-3 to TRBJ1-4; no firm D call. The CDR3 is made up of 16 amino acids. Deletions cut 0 bases from V and 3 bases from J, with 11 bases between. The germline V gene has CDR1 LGHNA and CDR2 YSLEER. The CDR3 region is CASSQDPAGSNEKLFF. The CDR3 DNA reads TGCGCCAGCAGCCAAGATCCAGCGGGGTCTAATGAAAAACTGTTTTTT.

This clone was observed a few times. The genes are TRBV2 and TRBJ2-3; a weak D match, TRBD2 (6 bases). Trimming took 2 bases from V and 0 from J, leaving 18 bases between them. Per the germline V gene, CDR1 is SNHLY and CDR2 is FYNNEI. The length of the CDR3 is 18 residues. CDR3 coding DNA: TGTGCCAGCAGTGAAATTTTTAGGGGCAGCGGGAGCACAGATACGCAGTATTTT. It encodes CASSEIFRGSGSTDTQYF.

This clone was counted only a few times. This sequence joins TRBV9 and TRBJ2-2, with D perhaps TRBD1 (5 bases). The V gene's germline CDR1 is SGDLS and CDR2 YYNGEE. The CDR3 is made up of 12 amino acids. V lost 4 bases and J lost 8, with 9 bases in between. The CDR3 DNA is TGTGCCAGCAGCCTCAGGGTTGGGGAGCTGTTTTTT. Its protein product is CASSLRVGELFF.

This chain connects TRBV7-9 to TRBJ1-2; maybe TRBD1 (5 bases). This CDR3 has 15 residues. The germline V and J ends were trimmed by 0 bases and 8 bases, with 16 bases remaining between them. In germline, CDR1 is SEHNR, CDR2 FQNEAQ (reference sequence). The CDR3 sequence: CASSLASGRRGGYTF. Written as DNA, the CDR3 is TGTGCCAGCAGCTTAGCGTCAGGGAGGCGCGGGGGCTACACCTTC.

V usage is TRBV4-2 and J usage is TRBJ2-3, with D possibly TRBD2 on 5 matching bases. Per germline, CDR1 LGHNA and CDR2 YNFKEQ. Trimming cost V 5 bases and J 4 bases, with 13 bases left between them. This CDR3 has 14 amino acids. The CDR3 region is CASSGRVRADTQYF. The CDR3 nucleotides are TGTGCCAGCAGCGGGAGAGTTCGCGCAGATACGCAGTATTTT.

The V and J genes are TRBV7-2 and TRBJ1-1; TRBD1 matches at 7 bases. The V gene's germline CDR1 is SGHTA and CDR2 FQGNSA. The CDR3 length is 13 residues. Trimming took 6 bases from V and 3 from J; bases not matched to a gene: 4. This CDR3 reads CASRGQGDTEAFF. The CDR3 nucleotides are TGTGCCAGCAGAGGGCAGGGGGACACTGAAGCTTTCTTT. The complete variable domain, with remaining parts taken from reference TRBV7-2 and TRBJ1-1, reads GAGVSQSPSNKVTEKGKDVELRCDPISGHTALYWYRQSLGQGLEFLIYFQGNSAPDKSGLPSDRFSAERTGGSVSTLTIQRTQQEDSAVYLCASRGQGDTEAFFGQGTRLTVV.

The J gene is TRBJ2-7, the V gene TRBV19; D perhaps matches TRBD2 (6 bases). Germline V gene sequence: CDR1 LNHDA, CDR2 SQIVND (reference sequence). The CDR3 extends over 13 amino acids. V lost 3 bases, J lost 1 base, and 7 bases lay in between. The CDR3 DNA reads TGTGCCAGTAGTATGGGGACTTCCTACGAGCAGTACTTC. This translates into CASSMGTSYEQYF.

The rearrangement links TRBV29-1 to TRBJ2-2; TRBD2 aligns across 8 bases. V was pared by 4 bases and J by 4 bases, with 5 bases of the junction left unmatched. CDR3 size: 14 residues. Per germline, CDR1 SQVTM and CDR2 ANQGSEA. The CDR3, as DNA: TGCAGCGTTGGACGGGAGGGCCCCACCGGGGAGCTGTTTTTT. It translates to CSVGREGPTGELFF.

Only a few counts were recorded for this clone. The sample holds other DNA sequences that translate to the same CDR3. V is TRBV18 and J is TRBJ1-1; D gene uncertain. Germline assignment: CDR1 KGHSH and CDR2 LQKENI. This CDR3 is built from 13 residues. V was clipped by 3 bases and J by 1 base, with 6 bases between them. For the CDR3, the DNA is TGTGCCAGCTCACCGAGGGAGAACACTGAAGCTTTCTTT. It encodes CASSPRENTEAFF.

The rearrangement joins TRBV30 to TRBJ2-2; TRBD2 might be the D (5 bases). The CDR3 loop spans 15 amino acids. V shed 5 bases and J shed 3 bases, with 16 bases lying between them. The germline gives CDR1 GTSNPN, CDR2 SVGIG (reference sequence). The CDR3 loop is CAWARLDGDTGELFF. CDR3 nucleotides: TGTGCCTGGGCGCGGCTTGACGGGGACACCGGGGAGCTGTTTTTT.

The V call is TRBV2, the J call TRBJ1-4, with TRBD1 as a possible D gene (5 bases). V lost 3 bases to trimming and J lost 3 bases, with 14 bases between them. The length of the CDR3 is 16 residues. Germline V lookup: CDR1 SNHLY, CDR2 FYNNEI. This CDR3 reads CASSEWGRPSNEKLFF. The CDR3, as DNA: TGTGCCAGCAGTGAGTGGGGCCGCCCATCTAATGAAAAACTGTTTTTT.

This clone was observed at least ten times. This rearrangement joins TRBV29-1 to TRBJ2-7; D possibly corresponds to TRBD2 (5 bases). Germline CDR1 and CDR2: SQVTM and ANQGSEA. This CDR3 has 14 amino acids. Trimming pared 6 bases from V and 0 bases from J, leaving 15 bases between. The CDR3 DNA reads as TGCAGCGTAGAGAGGGCCGGCAGCTCCTACGAGCAGTACTTC. Its translation is CSVERAGSSYEQYF.

This clone was seen more than once but under ten times. V and J are TRBV7-9 and TRBJ2-2; no clear D gene. Germline lookup yields CDR1 SEHNR and CDR2 FQNEAQ (reference sequence). This CDR3 contains 13 residues. The V end was cut by 1 base, the J end by 6 bases, with 6 bases between. In nucleotides, the CDR3 is TGTGCCAGCAGCTTAGTGTATCCCGGGGAGCTGTTTTTT. This encodes CASSLVYPGELFF. The variable domain in full, with the rest retrieved from reference TRBV7-9 and TRBJ2-2, is DTGVSQNPRHKITKRGQNVTFRCDPISEHNRLYWYRQTLGQGPEFLTYFQNEAQLEKSRLLSDRFSAERPKGSFSTLEIQRTEQGDSAMYLCASSLVYPGELFFGEGSRLTVL.

The chain couples TRBV2 to TRBJ2-1; 7 positions agree with TRBD1. The CDR3 runs to 13 residues. J was trimmed by 5 bases and V by 4 bases; bases with no gene match: 2. Germline-derived CDR1 and CDR2 are SNHLY and FYNNEI. The CDR3 bases are TGTGCCAGCAGTGGACAGGGTCACAATGAGCAGTTCTTC. Its translation: CASSGQGHNEQFF.

This clone was recorded a few times. J is TRBJ2-5 and V is TRBV29-1, with 8 nucleotides matching TRBD2. The CDR3 consists of 12 residues. Trimming took 6 bases from V and 3 from J; bases not matched to a gene: 3. Germline assignment: CDR1 SQVTM and CDR2 ANQGSEA. CDR3 loop: CSVTSGEETQYF. CDR3 bases: TGCAGCGTAACTAGCGGCGAAGAGACCCAGTACTTC.

This clone was detected only a few times. The chain has TRBV23-1 and TRBJ2-1; the match to TRBD2 covers 10 bases. TRBV23-1 is annotated as an ORF whose role is uncertain. The CDR3 sequence is 19 residues long. V trimming: 0 bases; J trimming: 3 bases; junction bases outside the gene matches: 11. Written as DNA, the CDR3 is TGCGCCAGCAGTCAATCTTTCCTAACCGGGACTAGCGTCTACAATGAGCAGTTCTTC. It encodes CASSQSFLTGTSVYNEQFF.

This clone appeared a few times. The J gene is TRBJ2-1, the V gene TRBV7-3; D uncertain. Trimming took off 5 bases at V and 8 bases at J, with 16 bases between the two ends. Germline V lookup: CDR1 SGHTA, CDR2 FQGTGA. The CDR3 covers 14 residues. As DNA, the CDR3 is TGTGCCAGCAGCCCTACTATTGCCTCAGATGAGCAGTTCTTC. As protein: CASSPTIASDEQFF.

With regard to this clone: The same CDR3 is also encoded by other DNA sequences in this sample. This chain joins TRBV20-1 and TRBJ2-7; TRBD2 might be the D (6 bases). The germline V gene has CDR1 DFQATT and CDR2 SNEGSKA (reference sequence). Trimming left V 3 bases short and J 3 bases short, with 6 bases between. This CDR3 comprises 11 residues. The CDR3 bases are TGCAGTGCTAGGCGGGGCTACGAGCAGTACTTC. The encoded protein is CSARRGYEQYF.

The chain carries TRBV16 and TRBJ2-7; 7 nucleotides line up with TRBD2. This CDR3 contains 14 residues. V gave up 1 base and J gave up 6 bases; unmatched junction bases: 6. Germline-derived CDR1 and CDR2 are KGHSY and FQNENV. In DNA form, the CDR3 reads TGTGCCAGCAGCCAATTCGGAGGGACTACCGAGCAGTACTTC. The encoded protein is CASSQFGGTTEQYF. Looking up the rest from reference TRBV16 and TRBJ2-7 gives the full variable domain: GEEVAQTPKHLVRGEGQKAKLYCAPIKGHSYVFWYQQVLKNEFKFLISFQNENVFDETGMPKERFSAKCLPNSPCSLEIQATKLEDSAVYFCASSQFGGTTEQYFGPGTRLTVT.

The V gene is TRBV5-1, the J gene TRBJ1-2; tentatively, D is TRBD1 (6 bases). Germline CDR1 SGHRS, CDR2 YFSETQ. With 4 bases removed from V and 3 bases from J, the gap between germline ends came to 10 bases. The CDR3 length is 13 residues. The CDR3 coding sequence is TGCGCCAGCAGCCCCGGGACATACTATGGCTACACCTTC. Protein product: CASSPGTYYGYTF.